The clone carrying this T cell receptor (beta chain) appeared a few times. The data stem from a study of T cell changes during pregnancy in multiple sclerosis. Here immunoSEQ multiplex PCR was the method, and the copy in TCRdb shows in-frame clones only, minus some. The table has around 55,000 clones, about nine tenths seen once. Trimming removed 0 bases from V and 0 bases from J, with 5 bases in between. This CDR3 spans 14 amino acids. V usage is TRBV23-1 and J usage is TRBJ1-1; D not certain. TRBV23-1 carries the ORF label, with uncertain function. This receptor was taken from a female donor with multiple sclerosis, enrolled in a pregnancy study. This material consisted of CD4+ T cells from peripheral blood mononuclear cells, taken in the first trimester of pregnancy. In nucleotides, the CDR3 is TGCGCCAGCAGTCAATCCCCGTTGAACACTGAAGCTTTCTTT. This translates into CASSQSPLNTEAFF.